This is a list of T cell receptor beta chains from one sample in a study of T cell repertoires in cytomegalovirus infection. One entry per CDR3 protein, called by TCRdb with MiXCR from the reads. The table lists approximately 750,000 distinct CDR3 sequences, 35% of them singletons. Sequenced material: PBMCs. These receptors all come from a human donor in good health (CMV status not recorded). Some clones in this sample may be carry-over from other donors' samples. Each CDR3 is given with its conserved first and last residue. D genes are given only for firm matches. Size is omitted from some rows. Given values are once, few, many or a class for expanded clones.

>TRBV6-1|TRBJ2-3|NA|NA|17
TGTGCCAGCAGTGAAGAGTGGTTGGGTTTGAACACAGATACGCAGTATTTT
CASSEEWLGLNTDTQYF
>TRBV6-5|TRBJ1-2|NA|TRBD1|14
TGTGCCAGCAGTCCCGACAGGGTGGAGTGGGGCTACACCTTC
CASSPDRVEWGYTF
>TRBV20-1|TRBJ2-7|few|NA|15
TGCAGTGCCCTGAACAGGGACTTGTATCTCTACGAGCAGTACTTC
CSALNRDLYLYEQYF
>TRBV28|TRBJ1-5|NA|TRBD1|14
TGTGCCAGTTGGGGACAGGGGATTAATCAGCCCCAGCATTTT
CASWGQGINQPQHF
>TRBV5-4|TRBJ2-5|NA|TRBD2|14
TGTGCCAGCAGCGTAGCGGGGGGGCCGAAGACCCAGTACTTC
CASSVAGGPKTQYF
>TRBV19|TRBJ1-1|few|NA|12
TGTGCCAGTAGATGGGCGGGGAGTGAAGCTTTCTTT
CASRWAGSEAFF
>TRBV24-1|TRBJ1-1|once|NA|13
TGTGCCACCAGTTGGGGATTGAACACTGAAGCTTTCTTT
CATSWGLNTEAFF
>TRBV20-1|TRBJ1-1|NA|NA|16
TGCAGTGCTAGAGAGGGGGGGCCTCTGGCGAACACTGAAGCTTTCTTT
CSAREGGPLANTEAFF
>TRBV5-1|TRBJ1-1|many|TRBD1|16
TGCGCCAGCAGCTTGGGGGACAGGGGGTCGAACACTGAAGCTTTCTTT
CASSLGDRGSNTEAFF
>TRBV24-1|TRBJ2-1|once|TRBD2|18
TGTGCCACCAGTGAGGCCGACCGAGCGGGAGCAAGGGGTAATGAGCAGTTCTTC
CATSEADRAGARGNEQFF
>TRBV7-4|TRBJ1-1|NA|TRBD1|15
TGTGCCAGCAGCTCCAGACAGGGTGTGAACACTGAAGCTTTCTTT
CASSSRQGVNTEAFF
>TRBV28|TRBJ1-4|NA|TRBD1|14
TGTGCCAGCAGTAAACAGGGGCGAGATGAAAAACTGTTTTTT
CASSKQGRDEKLFF
>TRBV12-3/TRBV12-4|TRBJ1-5|few|TRBD1|17
TGTGCCAGCAGTCGTTACAGGGGGGTCGGAAACAATCAGCCCCAGCATTTT
CASSRYRGVGNNQPQHF
>TRBV5-1|TRBJ2-4|NA|NA|14
TGCGCCAGCAGCTTGGGTGGGCAGAGAAACATTCAGTACTTC
CASSLGGQRNIQYF
>TRBV6-2/TRBV6-3|TRBJ1-5|NA|NA|16
TGTGCCAGCAGTTACGCTGATGGAGAGTTCAATCAGCCCCAGCATTTT
CASSYADGEFNQPQHF
>TRBV7-2|TRBJ2-5|many|NA|14
TGTGCCAGCAGGGTGGGGCGCTCCCAAGAGACCCAGTACTTC
CASRVGRSQETQYF
>TRBV5-1|TRBJ2-5|NA|NA|15
TGCGCCAGCAGCTTGCGAGCGGGCCACCAAGAGACCCAGTACTTC
CASSLRAGHQETQYF
>TRBV6-5|TRBJ2-3|few|TRBD2|17
TGTTCCAGCAGTTACAACCCTAGCGGGAGGACGGCAGATACGCAGTATTTT
CSSSYNPSGRTADTQYF
>TRBV7-2|TRBJ2-5|NA|NA|18
TGTGCCAGCAGCTTACTTGGGGTTCAGCGGCAGCGCCAAGAGACCCAGTACTTC
CASSLLGVQRQRQETQYF
>TRBV19|TRBJ1-5|NA|NA|13
TGTGCCAGTAGGACAGGAACTTATCAGCCCCAGCATTTT
CASRTGTYQPQHF
>TRBV2|TRBJ2-1|NA|NA|16
TGTGCCAGCAGTGAGAGGGAGCTACAGCTATCCAATGAGCAGTTCTTC
CASSERELQLSNEQFF
>TRBV12-3/TRBV12-4|TRBJ2-3|few|TRBD2|16
TGTGCCAGCAACCCCGCCGGACTAGCTCTCAAAGATACGCAGTATTTT
CASNPAGLALKDTQYF
>TRBV27|TRBJ1-2|NA|TRBD1|14
TGTGCCAGCAGGGCGCCCGGGACAGCCTATGGCTACACCTTC
CASRAPGTAYGYTF
>TRBV6-1|TRBJ1-5|NA|NA|17
TGTGCCAGCAGGGTGCCAAGACGGGGAGGGAGCAATCAGCCCCAGCATTTT
CASRVPRRGGSNQPQHF
>TRBV6-2/TRBV6-3|TRBJ1-4|NA|NA|14
TGTGCCAGCAGTTACGTCGGGGTACGCGAAAACCTGTTTTTT
CASSYVGVRENLFF
>TRBV6-6|TRBJ2-4|many|TRBD1|18
TGTGCCAGCAGTCCACCCCCACAGACAGGGAGTGGCAAAAACATTCAGTACTTC
CASSPPPQTGSGKNIQYF
>TRBV29-1|TRBJ2-3|NA|TRBD1|15
TGCAGCGCCGGAAGGGACAGTATATACACAGATACGCAGTATTTT
CSAGRDSIYTDTQYF
>TRBV27|TRBJ1-4|NA|NA|13
TGTGCCAGCATGAATCAACAGAATGAAAAACTGTTTTTT
CASMNQQNEKLFF
>TRBV7-2|TRBJ2-3|many|TRBD2|17
TGTGCCAGCAGCTTAACCACCGGGACTAGACTCACAGATACGCAGTATTTT
CASSLTTGTRLTDTQYF
>TRBV6-2/TRBV6-3|TRBJ2-6|NA|NA|16
TGTGCCAGCAATACGGCCGGGGGTCTAAAGGGAATCGTCCTGACTTTC
CASNTAGGLKGIVLTF
>TRBV7-2|TRBJ2-5|NA|NA|14
TGTGCCAGCAGCTTCAAGGGGCAGGCGGAGACCCAGTACTTC
CASSFKGQAETQYF
>TRBV7-8|TRBJ2-7|few|NA|14
TGTGCCAGCAGCTTAGGCGTTAGGGAGGCCGAGCAGTACTTC
CASSLGVREAEQYF
>TRBV28|TRBJ2-7|NA|TRBD2|16
TGTGCCAGTCAAACATCGGGCGGGGGGGGGACCTACGAGCAGTACTTC
CASQTSGGGGTYEQYF
>TRBV11-2|TRBJ1-1|NA|NA|14
TGTGCCAGCAGCTTAGATCCGACGAGCACTGAAGCTTTCTTT
CASSLDPTSTEAFF
>TRBV29-1|TRBJ1-1|NA|TRBD1|14
TGCAGCGTTGAAGGGGCAGGGGGCCGCATTGAAGCTTTCTTT
CSVEGAGGRIEAFF
>TRBV11-2|TRBJ2-3|NA|NA|14
TGTGCCAGCAGCTTGGGCCTCACCGAGGATACGCAGTATTTT
CASSLGLTEDTQYF
>TRBV7-6|TRBJ1-6|few|TRBD1|14
TGTGCCAGCAGCGGATCAGGGGGGCTTTCACCCCTCCACTTT
CASSGSGGLSPLHF
>TRBV7-6|TRBJ2-7|NA|NA|16
TGTGCCAGCAGCTTGATAAGGGCCGGTCAGTCCTACGAGCAGTACTTC
CASSLIRAGQSYEQYF
>TRBV12-3/TRBV12-4|TRBJ1-1|NA|NA|15
TGTGCCAGCAGTGGGGACACAGGGTTGGGGACTGAAGCTTTCTTT
CASSGDTGLGTEAFF
>TRBV10-3|TRBJ2-2|NA|TRBD1|15
TGTGCCATCAGCCTACAGGGGCCCTACACCGGGGAGCTGTTTTTT
CAISLQGPYTGELFF
>TRBV5-6|TRBJ2-7|NA|TRBD2|15
TGTGCCAGCAGCCGTCTAGCGGGAGGGTCCTACGAGCAGTACTTC
CASSRLAGGSYEQYF
>TRBV28|TRBJ1-4|NA|TRBD1|15
TGTGCCAGCAGACCCGGACAGGGATCTGTTGAAAAACTGTTTTTT
CASRPGQGSVEKLFF
>TRBV11-2|TRBJ1-5|NA|NA|15
TGTGCCAGCAGCTTGGAGCCGGCCCCCACTCAGCCCCAGCATTTT
CASSLEPAPTQPQHF
>TRBV7-2|TRBJ2-2|few|TRBD2|18
TGTGCCAGCAGCTTATCTTCGCACCCGCCGGGGGGAACCGGGGAGCTGTTTTTT
CASSLSSHPPGGTGELFF
>TRBV2|TRBJ2-5|NA|TRBD1|15
TGTGCCAGCAGCACGGGACAGCTGCCCCAAGAGACCCAGTACTTC
CASSTGQLPQETQYF